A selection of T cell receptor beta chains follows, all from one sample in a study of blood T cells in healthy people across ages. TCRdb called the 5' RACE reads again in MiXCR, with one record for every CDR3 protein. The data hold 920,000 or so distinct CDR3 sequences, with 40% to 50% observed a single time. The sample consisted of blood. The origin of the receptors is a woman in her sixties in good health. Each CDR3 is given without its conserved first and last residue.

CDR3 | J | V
ASSTLGPRGEQY | TRBJ2-7 | TRBV5-1
ASSAGTSGRNEQY | TRBJ2-5 | TRBV28
SATGTQTRETQY | TRBJ2-5 | TRBV20-1
ASSYSSRDRGAYEQY | TRBJ2-7 | TRBV6-2/TRBV6-3
ASSLRDPYEQY | TRBJ2-7 | TRBV11-2
ASSVEGKGGEQF | TRBJ2-1 | TRBV9
ASSLNRQANYGYT | TRBJ1-2 | TRBV12-3/TRBV12-4
ASSQDRVDETQY | TRBJ2-5 | TRBV4-2
ASSSGLEQY | TRBJ2-5 | TRBV12-3/TRBV12-4
SARVGSGVRWDEQF | TRBJ2-1 | TRBV20-1
ASRAWAEWDTEAF | TRBJ1-1 | TRBV5-1
SASHGTGKETQY | TRBJ2-5 | TRBV20-1
ASSLVPRDRDVRGQY | TRBJ2-7 | TRBV7-8
SARHYNGAWEQY | TRBJ2-5 | TRBV20-1
ASSLWGNSYNEQF | TRBJ2-1 | TRBV7-2
ASRGTGGFQETQY | TRBJ2-5 | TRBV6-2/TRBV6-3
ASSETGEGTEAF | TRBJ1-1 | TRBV7-9
ASNLQEREIPQETQY | TRBJ2-5 | TRBV5-6
ASSVAPGAGLAGEDEQF | TRBJ2-1 | TRBV9
ASKKTDTQY | TRBJ2-3 | TRBV6-2/TRBV6-3
ASSFRGDSSSYNEQF | TRBJ2-1 | TRBV11-2
ASSLGAILGYT | TRBJ1-2 | TRBV12-3/TRBV12-4
ASSQGVPGTTDTQY | TRBJ2-3 | TRBV4-1
ATSSGDKNIQY | TRBJ2-4 | TRBV15
ATSRDQTPQPTDTQY | TRBJ2-3 | TRBV15
ASGPGQKDTEAF | TRBJ1-1 | TRBV12-5
ASSFLEGTQY | TRBJ2-3 | TRBV5-1